A single sample gave rise to the 10 T cell receptor beta chains below, sequenced in a study of blood T cell repertoires in COVID-19. Here immunoSEQ multiplex PCR was the method, and the copy in TCRdb shows in-frame clones only, minus some. This table holds 150,000 to 200,000 clones, 81% found once. Sequenced material: peripheral blood. These receptor sequences come from a woman of 80 years or more with COVID-19, enrolled during active disease.

This clone was seen once. J is TRBJ1-2 and V is TRBV27; weak D call: TRBD1 (6 bases). CDR3 length equals 19 residues. The V end lost 6 bases, the J end lost 8 bases, and 34 bases lay between the germline ends. The germline gives CDR1 MNHEY, CDR2 SMNVEV (reference sequence). The CDR3 DNA reads as TGTGCCAGCAGAGGGGCCCGGGGGGGGCACCTTACCCCTGTGCAAGGCTACACCTTC. Its protein is CASRGARGGHLTPVQGYTF.

This clone came up once. The V gene is TRBV27, the J gene TRBJ1-4, with TRBD1 matching over 8 bases. The V gene end was trimmed by 3 bases and the J gene end by 10 bases; junction bases not matched to a gene: 7. This CDR3 has 14 residues. Germline V gene lookup returns CDR1 MNHEY and CDR2 SMNVEV (reference sequence). The CDR3 protein is CASSFGQGVGKLFF. CDR3 sequence (DNA): TGTGCCAGCAGTTTCGGACAGGGAGTTGGAAAACTGTTTTTT.

The chain carries TRBV9 and TRBJ2-1; TRBD2 matches at 9 bases. The CDR3 consists of 16 residues. Per the germline V gene, CDR1 is SGDLS and CDR2 is YYNGEE. V lost 3 bases to trimming and J lost 2 bases; unmatched junction nucleotides: 6. In DNA, the CDR3 is TGTGCCAGCAGCGGAGTAGCGGGGGCGACCTACAATGAGCAGTTCTTC. Protein product: CASSGVAGATYNEQFF.

The chain couples TRBV2 to TRBJ2-3; the D gene is possibly TRBD1 (6 bases). V lost 5 bases to trimming and J lost 2 bases, with 11 bases between them. Germline lookup yields CDR1 SNHLY and CDR2 FYNNEI. The CDR3 contains 14 residues. CDR3 sequence: CASSWDIFTDTQYF. The CDR3 region has the DNA TGTGCCAGCAGTTGGGACATTTTCACAGATACGCAGTATTTT.

The chain couples TRBV27 to TRBJ2-7; TRBD1 agrees at 9 bases. CDR3 length: 15 amino acids. Germline CDR1 MNHEY, CDR2 SMNVEV (reference sequence). After removal of 5 bases from V and 3 bases from J, the junction contained 8 bases not matched to a gene. In DNA form, the CDR3 reads TGTGCCAGCAGTCCTTCGACAGGGGGGGGCTACGAGCAGTACTTC. Amino acids: CASSPSTGGGYEQYF.

In its sample, this clone was seen once. The rearrangement joins TRBV5-8 to TRBJ1-2; D is unresolved. CDR3 length equals 11 residues. Looked up from germline, CDR1 is SGHTS and CDR2 is YDEGEE. Deletions cut 4 bases from V and 4 bases from J, with 5 bases between. The CDR3 is CASSLSYGYTF. As DNA, the CDR3 is TGTGCCAGCAGCCTAAGCTATGGCTACACCTTC.

J is TRBJ2-1 and V is TRBV29-1; D is possibly TRBD2 (6 bases). The CDR3 runs to 15 residues. Trimming removed 3 bases from V and 0 bases from J, with 12 bases in between. Germline V gives CDR1 SQVTM, CDR2 ANQGSEA. The DNA for the CDR3 is TGCAGCGTTGATCCGACTAGGAGCTCCTACAATGAGCAGTTCTTC. It translates to CSVDPTRSSYNEQFF.

V gene TRBV19 combines with J gene TRBJ1-3, with D perhaps matching TRBD1 (5 bases). Germline V gene lookup returns CDR1 LNHDA and CDR2 SQIVND (reference sequence). Trimming shortened V by 8 bases and J by 1 base, and 12 bases separated the two germline ends. The length of the CDR3 is 14 residues. The CDR3, as DNA: TGTGCCAGTGGGGAAGACAGTTCTGGAAACACCATATATTTT. This codes for CASGEDSSGNTIYF.

This chain joins TRBV2 and TRBJ2-2; the D gene is possibly TRBD1 (6 bases). V gave up 5 bases and J gave up 6 bases, with 16 bases separating them. The CDR3 runs 15 residues. Germline CDR1 SNHLY, CDR2 FYNNEI. The CDR3 DNA follows: TGTGCCAGCAGTACATATACCGGGACACCCGGGGAGCTGTTTTTT. Encoded protein: CASSTYTGTPGELFF.

The chain couples TRBV18 to TRBJ1-1, with 7 bases lining up with TRBD1. This CDR3 region has 16 residues. In germline, CDR1 is KGHSH, CDR2 LQKENI. V dropped 1 base and J dropped 4; count of bases not matched to a gene: 9. The CDR3 nucleotides read TGTGCCAGCTCACCACGGGTGAAGCAGGGGGGCACTGAAGCTTTCTTT. The encoded protein is CASSPRVKQGGTEAFF.